This TCR beta chain comes out of a study of early T cells in non-severe SARS-CoV-2 infection listed by TCRdb under 2021. With respect to the entire study: Bulk RNA from unsorted whole blood was used for TCR sequencing, so alpha and beta chains could not be paired.

The library was generated by 5' RACE. The sequencer listed for this sample is NextSeq 500. The TCR library protocol attached unique molecular identifiers to individual cDNA molecules to correct for sequencing error and PCR bias. Sequencing covered both TCR alpha and beta chains, and within each sample the abundances of alpha and beta sequences were tightly co-correlated. Per the source publication's procedure: Decombinator V4 was used to perform V gene, J gene and CDR3 annotation of TCR sequences. Expanded TCRs were defined as changing significantly between any two time points under a Poisson model with p below 0.0001. TCR abundances were normalised to the total number of TCRs sequenced per sample and expressed as counts per million. MAIT TCRs were defined by TRAV1-2 paired with TRAJ12, TRAJ20 or TRAJ33, and iNKT TCRs by TRAV10 paired with TRAJ18. VDJdb, accessed on 1 November 2021, was searched for TCRs annotated for CMV, EBV and SARS-CoV-2, and TCRs annotated for more than one antigen were excluded. The raw public reads went through TCRdb reprocessing: fastp at Q25, MiXCR clone calling, in-frame beta chains kept. Entries are consolidated by CDR3 protein sequence, retaining the most common genes and DNA. TCRdb's processing, not the study's, gives the V and J calls here. Across this sample there are around 30,000 distinct CDR3 sequences, with 5.6% seen only once. The ten largest account for more than 20% of the sample.

V loses 5 bases at its end and J loses 3 bases; junction bases beyond the gene matches: 5. The CDR3 goes from the cysteine to the phenylalanine over 15 residues. Here the CDR3 DNA is all that survives: 45 bases in frame from base 1. For CDR1 and CDR2, the germline V gene lists SGHTA and FQGTGA. Only a few counts were recorded for this clonotype. No cognate antigen has been identified for it. Base qualities are not at hand, and no much larger clone is one base apart. Set within a cohort of healthcare workers in London, UK, this nested case-control study involved weekly PCR testing of nasopharyngeal swabs along with blood sampling. Healthcare workers were recruited between 23 and 31 March 2020, during the week of the UK lockdown, and were followed weekly for up to roughly 15 weeks. General conclusions and limits of the study: VDJdb matching was skewed toward anti-spike CD8 responses and likely underestimated virus-specific expansions, missing private and CD4 specificities.

In this chain, TRBV7-3 is recombined with TRBJ2-1, with 9 junctional bases fitting TRBD2. The sample consisted of whole blood. This sequence originates from an adult who was a healthcare worker with PCR-confirmed SARS-CoV-2 infection or an uninfected control (not recorded which). The CDR3 reads CASSPSSGVYNEQFF. The DNA sequence is given as TGTGCCAGCAGCCCCTCTAGCGGGGTCTACAATGAGCAGTTCTTC.